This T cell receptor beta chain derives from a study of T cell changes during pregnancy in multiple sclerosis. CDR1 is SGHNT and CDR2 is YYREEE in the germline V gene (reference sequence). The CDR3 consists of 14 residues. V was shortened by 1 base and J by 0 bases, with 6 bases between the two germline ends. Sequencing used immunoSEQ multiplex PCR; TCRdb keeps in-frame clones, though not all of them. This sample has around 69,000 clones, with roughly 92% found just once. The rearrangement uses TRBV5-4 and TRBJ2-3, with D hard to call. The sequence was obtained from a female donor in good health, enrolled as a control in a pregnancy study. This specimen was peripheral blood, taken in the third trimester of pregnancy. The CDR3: CASSLLDSTDTQYF. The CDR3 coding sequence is TGTGCCAGCAGCTTGTTAGATAGCACAGATACGCAGTATTTT.